Below, one TCR beta chain is given with its context. Its antigen is as yet unknown. The primer mix had 60 Vbeta and 13 Jbeta primers. Generated by immunoSEQ multiplex PCR, the TCRdb table keeps only in-frame clones and is missing some. Of 85,000 to 130,000 clones detected, approximately 80% appear once; the ten largest clones hold 1.5% to 2%. From germline, CDR1 is MDHEN and CDR2 SYDVKM. Trimming removed 5 bases from V and 7 bases from J, with 21 bases in between. The CDR3 is 16 amino acids. This sample stems from a study of cytomegalovirus exposure and HLA in healthy donors. Study results and caveats: Presence/absence analyses rested on an assumption that sequencing depth was roughly uniform across donors.

The sample was PBMCs. V gene TRBV28 combines with J gene TRBJ2-1; the D gene is possibly TRBD1 (8 bases). The source of this sequence is a woman aged 40 to 50 in good health and CMV-seronegative. The CDR3 here is CASSPPLGQGGNEQFF. The CDR3 DNA reads TGTGCCAGCAGTCCTCCGTTAGGACAGGGAGGGAATGAGCAGTTCTTC.